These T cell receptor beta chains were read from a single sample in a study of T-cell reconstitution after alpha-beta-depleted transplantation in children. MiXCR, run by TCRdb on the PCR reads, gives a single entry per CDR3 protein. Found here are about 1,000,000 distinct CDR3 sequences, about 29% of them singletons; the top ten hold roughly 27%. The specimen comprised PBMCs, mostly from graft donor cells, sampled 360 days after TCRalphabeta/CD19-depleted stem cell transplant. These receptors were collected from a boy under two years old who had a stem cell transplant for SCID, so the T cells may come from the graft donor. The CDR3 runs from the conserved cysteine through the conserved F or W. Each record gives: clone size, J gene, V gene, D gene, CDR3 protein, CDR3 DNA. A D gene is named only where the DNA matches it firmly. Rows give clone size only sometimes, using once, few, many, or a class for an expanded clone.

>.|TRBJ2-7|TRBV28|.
CASSLAHESSYEQYF
TGTGCCAGCAGTTTAGCTCATGAAAGCTCCTACGAGCAGTACTTC
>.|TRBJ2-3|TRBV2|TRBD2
CGSLAGETDTQYF
TGTGGGTCTCTAGCGGGGGAGACAGATACGCAGTATTTT
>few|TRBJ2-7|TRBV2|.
CASSEARGPDF
TGTGCCAGCAGTGAAGCCCGTGGCCCGGACTTC
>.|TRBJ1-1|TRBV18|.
CASSSHRGENTEAFF
TGTGCCAGCTCTTCTCATAGAGGTGAGAACACTGAAGCTTTCTTT
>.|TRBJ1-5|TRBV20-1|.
CSATGAHQPQHF
TGCAGTGCTACCGGGGCTCATCAGCCCCAGCATTTT
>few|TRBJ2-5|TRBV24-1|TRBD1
CATSDFSDRGHRGGETQYF
TGTGCCACCAGTGATTTCAGCGACAGGGGGCATAGAGGGGGAGAGACCCAGTACTTC
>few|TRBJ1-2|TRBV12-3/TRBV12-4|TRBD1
CASSLQDRPLYGYTF
TGTGCCAGCAGTTTGCAGGACAGGCCTCTATATGGCTACACCTTC
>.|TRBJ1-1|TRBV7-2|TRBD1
CASSLADRVEAFF
TGTGCCAGCAGCTTGGCAGACAGGGTCGAAGCTTTCTTT
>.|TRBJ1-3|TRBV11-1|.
CASSLDRQGRRIGNTIYF
TGTGCCAGCAGCTTAGACCGGCAGGGGCGAAGGATTGGAAACACCATATATTTT
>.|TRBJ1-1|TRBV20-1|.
CSARSKGLGNTEAFF
TGCAGTGCTAGATCAAAGGGTCTAGGGAACACTGAAGCTTTCTTT
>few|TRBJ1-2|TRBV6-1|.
CASKRPKGDGYTF
TGTGCCAGCAAAAGGCCGAAGGGAGATGGCTACACCTTC
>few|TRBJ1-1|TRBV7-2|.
CASSSGQGQNTEAFF
TGTGCCAGCAGCTCCGGCCAGGGACAGAACACTGAAGCTTTCTTT
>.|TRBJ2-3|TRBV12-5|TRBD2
CASGLTLQRGSTDTQYF
TGTGCTAGTGGTTTGACTCTCCAGCGGGGGAGCACAGATACGCAGTATTTT
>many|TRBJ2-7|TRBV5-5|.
CASSLPGRGLYEQYF
TGTGCCAGCAGCCTCCCCGGGAGGGGGCTATACGAGCAGTACTTC
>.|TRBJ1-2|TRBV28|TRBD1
CASSSLLRDRGGLNYGYTF
TGTGCCAGCAGTTCCCTTCTCCGGGACAGGGGAGGGTTAAACTATGGCTACACCTTC
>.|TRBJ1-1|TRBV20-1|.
CSARSARRAFF
TGCAGTGCTAGATCCGCCCGGAGGGCTTTCTTT
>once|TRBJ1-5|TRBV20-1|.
CSARDWGTDQPQHF
TGCAGTGCTAGAGATTGGGGAACAGATCAGCCCCAGCATTTT
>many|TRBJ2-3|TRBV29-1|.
CSVMGSEITDTQYF
TGCAGCGTTATGGGTTCAGAGATCACAGATACGCAGTATTTT
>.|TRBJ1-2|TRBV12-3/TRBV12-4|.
CASSLLEGYGYTF
TGTGCCAGCAGTTTACTCGAGGGTTATGGCTACACCTTC
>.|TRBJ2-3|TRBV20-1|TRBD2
CSARDLSRLADSEDTQYF
TGCAGTGCTAGAGATCTTTCCCGCCTAGCGGATTCTGAAGATACGCAGTATTTT
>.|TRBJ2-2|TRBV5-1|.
CASSLKVGIPTRGELFF
TGCGCCAGCAGCTTGAAAGTAGGGATCCCCACCAGAGGGGAGCTGTTTTTT
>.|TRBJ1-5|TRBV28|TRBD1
CASRPGTVSKPQHF
TGTGCCAGCAGACCTGGGACAGTGTCAAAGCCCCAGCATTTT
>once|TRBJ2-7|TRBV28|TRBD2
CASNAGTSLEQYF
TGTGCCAGCAATGCCGGGACTAGTCTCGAGCAGTACTTC
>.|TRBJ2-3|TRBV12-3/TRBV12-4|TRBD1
CASSFRTGTDTQYF
TGTGCCAGCAGTTTTCGGACAGGGACAGATACGCAGTATTTT
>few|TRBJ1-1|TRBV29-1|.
CSVQGWGTEAFF
TGCAGCGTACAGGGATGGGGCACTGAAGCTTTCTTT
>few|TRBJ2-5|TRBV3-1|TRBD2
CASSQTGTSAQETQYF
TGTGCCAGCAGCCAAACAGGGACTAGCGCCCAAGAGACCCAGTACTTC
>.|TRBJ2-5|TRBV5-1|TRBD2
CASSLPPTSGVETQYF
TGCGCCAGCAGCTTACCTCCCACTAGCGGGGTGGAGACCCAGTACTTC
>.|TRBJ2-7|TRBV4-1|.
CASSSMAGLYEQYF
TGCGCCAGCAGCTCCATGGCAGGGCTCTACGAGCAGTACTTC
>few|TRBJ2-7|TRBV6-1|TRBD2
CASSDTGTSLAYEQYF
TGTGCCAGCAGTGACACGGGGACTAGCCTAGCCTACGAGCAGTACTTC
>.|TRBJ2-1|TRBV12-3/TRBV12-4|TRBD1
CASTHTTGVRRSDEFF
TGTGCCAGCACCCATACGACAGGGGTCCGCCGAAGTGATGAGTTCTTC
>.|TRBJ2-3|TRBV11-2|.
CASSPGPRGADTQYF
TGTGCCAGCAGCCCCGGACCTAGAGGGGCAGATACGCAGTATTTT